Sequencing of this TCR beta chain was carried out in a study of T cells in Graves' hyperthyroidism and ophthalmopathy. Whole-study context: Peripheral blood collection took place at initial diagnosis, before any treatment.

Researchers amplified the TCR beta CDR3 regions from RNA transcripts. The HTBI primer set served for first-round RT-PCR of the TCR CDR3. TCRdb itself ran the multiplex PCR reads through MiXCR, one entry per CDR3 protein. The sample holds 300,000 to 350,000 distinct CDR3 sequences; approximately 13% are singletons and the top ten take about 26%. CDR3 length equals 17 residues. Germline values: CDR1 LNHNV, CDR2 YYDKDF (reference sequence). J was trimmed by 2 bases and V by 0 bases; bases with no gene match: 10. The TCR originated in a woman younger than 45 with Graves' hyperthyroidism. The chain has TRBV15 and TRBJ2-7; TRBD2 matches at 7 bases. The sequencing input was blood. The CDR3 region is CATSRDLAGAGAYEQYF. The CDR3 coding sequence is TGTGCCACCAGCAGAGATTTGGCCGGTGCGGGGGCCTACGAGCAGTACTTC.